A single sample gave rise to the 26 T cell receptor beta chains below, sequenced in a study of STAT5B mutations in CD4+ large granular lymphocyte leukemia. This table comes from immunoSEQ multiplex PCR, and its TCRdb copy is limited to in-frame clones, with some not included. Among 35,000 to 45,000 clones listed, approximately 83% were seen once. Sample: CD4+ T cells from blood buffy coats. Source of these receptors: a human donor in good health.

The chain links TRBV28 to TRBJ2-1, with a weak D call TRBD2 (6 bases). Trimming shortened V by 1 base and J by 5 bases, and 9 bases separated the two germline ends. There are 14 residues in the CDR3. Germline CDR1 reads MDHEN; CDR2 reads SYDVKM. This CDR3 reads CASSLFAGNNEQFF. Written as DNA, the CDR3 is TGTGCCAGCAGTTTATTTGCGGGAAACAATGAGCAGTTCTTC. Full variable domain (missing parts from reference TRBV28 and TRBJ2-1): DVKVTQSSRYLVKRTGEKVFLECVQDMDHENMFWYRQDPGLGLRLIYFSYDVKMKEKGDIPEGYSVSREKKERFSLILESASTNQTSMYLCASSLFAGNNEQFFGPGTRLTVL.

This clone was counted only a few times. The chain links TRBV19 to TRBJ1-2; 8 bases align to TRBD1. This CDR3 is 13 amino acids long. V was clipped by 4 bases and J by 6 bases; unmatched bases: 4. The germline V gene has CDR1 LNHDA and CDR2 SQIVND (reference sequence). The DNA for the CDR3 is TGTGCCAGTAGTACTACAGGGGGGGATGGCTACACCTTC. It codes for CASSTTGGDGYTF.

The rearrangement links TRBV5-4 to TRBJ2-7; tentatively, D is TRBD1 or TRBD2 (5 bases each). The CDR3 is 13 amino acids. Trimming stripped 4 bases from V and 2 bases from J, with 10 bases between. Germline loops: CDR1 SGHNT, CDR2 YYREEE (reference sequence). This CDR3 is CASSPQGAYEQYF. The CDR3 region has the DNA TGTGCCAGCAGCCCTCAGGGAGCCTACGAGCAGTACTTC.

The chain is built from TRBV10-3 and TRBJ2-3; 10 bases are shared with TRBD2. CDR1 ENHRY and CDR2 SYGVKD come from the germline V gene. V lost 8 bases, J lost 4 bases, and 12 bases stayed unmatched. The CDR3 consists of 16 residues. The CDR3 spells CAIGDAGTSVSDTQYF. DNA for the CDR3: TGTGCCATCGGGGACGCCGGGACTAGCGTGTCAGATACGCAGTATTTT.

The J gene is TRBJ1-5, the V gene TRBV7-2; D not resolved. CDR1 is SGHTA, CDR2 FQGNSA, per germline. CDR3 size: 13 residues. Trimming shortened V by 5 bases and J by 4 bases, and 9 bases separated the two germline ends. In DNA, the CDR3 is TGTGCCAGCAGCGAACAGAATAATCAGCCCCAGCATTTT. Translating it yields CASSEQNNQPQHF.

J is TRBJ1-4 and V is TRBV19, with 12 nucleotides matching TRBD1. The CDR3 is made up of 14 amino acids. The V and J ends lost 6 bases and 7 bases, in that order; junction bases with no gene match: 3. Germline lookup yields CDR1 LNHDA and CDR2 SQIVND (reference sequence). CDR3 sequence (DNA): TGTGCCAGTAGGGGACAGGGGGCGGCTGAAAAACTGTTTTTT. It encodes CASRGQGAAEKLFF.

The V gene is TRBV5-6, the J gene TRBJ1-2; D unresolved. This CDR3 comprises 11 residues. Trimming shortened V by 6 bases and J by 3 bases, and 6 bases separated the two germline ends. CDR1 and CDR2 from the germline V gene are SGHDT and YYEEEE. CDR3 in amino acids: CASTRDYGYTF. CDR3 bases: TGTGCCAGCACCCGGGACTATGGCTACACCTTC.

This chain links TRBV5-1 with TRBJ1-4; no reliable D call. The V end lost 4 bases, the J end lost 0 bases, and 7 bases lay between the germline ends. Germline CDR1 is SGHRS and CDR2 is YFSETQ. This CDR3 is built from 14 residues. CDR3 region: CASSTTTTNEKLFF. The DNA of the CDR3 is TGCGCCAGCAGCACTACTACAACTAATGAAAAACTGTTTTTT.

This clone appeared a single time. The chain links TRBV28 to TRBJ2-3; tentatively, D is TRBD2 (6 bases). The germline V gene encodes CDR1 MDHEN and CDR2 SYDVKM. The CDR3 loop spans 15 amino acids. V was shortened by 4 bases and J by 4 bases, with 15 bases between the two germline ends. CDR3 nucleotides: TGTGCCAGCAGTTCCCCGGGACTCAGGCCAGATACGCAGTATTTT. Translating gives CASSSPGLRPDTQYF.

This clone was counted a few times. CDR3 DNA sequence: TGCGCCAGCACCCCTCGGGGGGACAGCTACGAGCAGTACTTC. It codes for CASTPRGDSYEQYF. V usage is TRBV5-1 and J usage is TRBJ2-7; D may match TRBD1 or TRBD2 (7 bases each). This CDR3 region has 14 residues. The germline V gene encodes CDR1 SGHRS and CDR2 YFSETQ. V lost 6 bases to trimming and J lost 3 bases, with 16 bases between them.

This chain links TRBV5-5 with TRBJ1-2; D call uncertain. The CDR3 consists of 16 residues. Per germline, CDR1 SGHKS and CDR2 YYEKEE (reference sequence). The V end was cut by 1 base, the J end by 0 bases, with 13 bases between. The CDR3 DNA reads TGTGCCAGCAGCTTGACAGACAATCCAGCTAACTATGGCTACACCTTC. As protein: CASSLTDNPANYGYTF. The variable domain in full, with the rest retrieved from reference TRBV5-5 and TRBJ1-2, is DAGVTQSPTHLIKTRGQQVTLRCSPISGHKSVSWYQQVLGQGPQFIFQYYEKEERGRGNFPDRFSARQFPNYSSELNVNALLLGDSALYLCASSLTDNPANYGYTFGSGTRLTVV.

The chain joins TRBV6-5 to TRBJ2-3; 8 bases align to TRBD1. This CDR3 region has 15 residues. The V segment lost 2 bases and the J segment 2 bases; nucleotides outside the gene matches: 3. From germline, CDR1 is MNHEY and CDR2 SVGAGI. The CDR3 protein is CASSYDRGSTDTQYF. The CDR3 DNA sequence: TGTGCCAGCAGTTACGACAGGGGATCCACAGATACGCAGTATTTT.

The gene calls are TRBV7-2 and TRBJ2-5; TRBD1 matches 7 bases. With 0 bases clipped from V and 3 bases from J, the junction kept 4 bases outside the gene matches. The V gene's germline CDR1 is SGHTA and CDR2 FQGNSA. The CDR3 extends over 15 amino acids. The CDR3 nucleotides are TGTGCCAGCAGCTTAGCGGGGACAGTTGAAGAGACCCAGTACTTC. It codes for CASSLAGTVEETQYF.

The chain has TRBV6-5 and TRBJ1-1, with 7 bases fitting TRBD1. This CDR3 is built from 13 residues. Germline V gene lookup returns CDR1 MNHEY and CDR2 SVGAGI. Germline trimming cut 6 bases from V and 2 bases from J; bases unmatched to any gene: 3. CDR3 DNA: TGTGCCAGCAGGCGGGACAGAAACACTGAAGCTTTCTTT. Amino acid sequence: CASRRDRNTEAFF.

This clone is a singleton in its sample. V gene TRBV5-1 combines with J gene TRBJ2-2; TRBD2 aligns across 7 bases. There are 16 residues in the CDR3. CDR1 and CDR2 (germline): SGHRS, YFSETQ. The V segment lost 0 bases and the J segment 2 bases; nucleotides outside the gene matches: 4. CDR3 in amino acids: CASSLAGGLNTGELFF. Written as DNA, the CDR3 is TGCGCCAGCAGCTTGGCCGGGGGACTAAACACCGGGGAGCTGTTTTTT.

The chain has TRBV29-1 and TRBJ2-1, with D perhaps matching TRBD2 (6 bases). V was cut by 4 bases and J by 2 bases, with 12 bases left in between. Per the germline V gene, CDR1 is SQVTM and CDR2 is ANQGSEA. This CDR3 is 14 amino acids long. The CDR3: CSVAREVTYNEQFF. CDR3 nucleotides: TGCAGCGTTGCCAGGGAGGTCACCTACAATGAGCAGTTCTTC.

This clone occurred once. The genes are TRBV11-3 and TRBJ2-2, with 12 bases lining up with TRBD2. CDR1 is SGHNT and CDR2 is YENEEA in the germline V gene. The CDR3 spans 17 residues. V lost 5 bases, J lost 6 bases, and 10 bases stayed unmatched. CDR3 nucleotides: TGTGCCAGCAGCGGCGGGCGGACTAGCGGGATTCCCGGGGAGCTGTTTTTT. It translates to CASSGGRTSGIPGELFF.

This clone was observed once. V and J are TRBV7-9 and TRBJ2-3, with TRBD2 matching 7 bases. Germline CDR1 reads SEHNR; CDR2 reads FQNEAQ (reference sequence). Germline trimming cut 5 bases from V and 3 bases from J; bases unmatched to any gene: 8. This CDR3 is 15 amino acids long. This chain's CDR3 is CASSPGLGLTDTQYF. In nucleotides, the CDR3 is TGTGCCAGCAGCCCTGGACTAGGGCTGACAGATACGCAGTATTTT. The full variable domain, completed using reference TRBV7-9 and TRBJ2-3, is DTGVSQNPRHKITKRGQNVTFRCDPISEHNRLYWYRQTLGQGPEFLTYFQNEAQLEKSRLLSDRFSAERPKGSFSTLEIQRTEQGDSAMYLCASSPGLGLTDTQYFGPGTRLTVL.

V gene TRBV7-7 combines with J gene TRBJ2-5, with TRBD2 matching 7 bases. This CDR3 has 15 residues. CDR1 and CDR2 (germline): SSHAT, FNYEAQ (reference sequence). Trimming cost V 1 base and J 0 bases; bases outside gene matches: 2. As DNA, the CDR3 is TGTGCCAGCAGCTTAGGCGGGAGTTACCAAGAGACCCAGTACTTC. It encodes CASSLGGSYQETQYF.

Comment on this clone: Other nucleotide sequences in the sample specify the same CDR3. This CDR3 reads CASSGGTSSYEQYF. The CDR3 bases are TGTGCCAGCAGCGGGGGTACTAGCTCCTACGAGCAGTACTTC. The chain has TRBV5-4 and TRBJ2-7, with D perhaps TRBD1 or TRBD2 (5 bases each). Between the trimmed V and J ends, which lost 4 bases and 0 bases, there was a span of 11 bases. The CDR3 contains 14 residues. Germline lookup yields CDR1 SGHNT and CDR2 YYREEE (reference sequence).

This chain links TRBV11-1 with TRBJ1-4; a possible D gene is TRBD1 (5 bases). With 5 bases removed from V and 10 bases from J, the gap between germline ends came to 17 bases. Germline loops: CDR1 SGHAT, CDR2 FQDESV (reference sequence). The CDR3 totals 14 residues. This CDR3 is CASSPQGGSGKLFF. The CDR3 nucleotides read TGTGCCAGCAGCCCCCAGGGTGGGAGCGGAAAACTGTTTTTT.

The chain is built from TRBV7-9 and TRBJ2-2, with a tentative D call TRBD1 (5 bases). The CDR3 extends over 14 amino acids. Germline-derived CDR1 and CDR2 are SEHNR and FQNEAQ (reference sequence). The germline V and J ends were trimmed by 5 bases and 6 bases, with 13 bases remaining between them. The CDR3 spells CASSPQGFAGELFF. The CDR3 coding sequence is TGTGCCAGCAGCCCGCAGGGTTTCGCCGGGGAGCTGTTTTTT.

The rearrangement links TRBV7-9 to TRBJ2-2; 9 nucleotides agree with TRBD1. This CDR3 has 16 amino acids. CDR1 is SEHNR, CDR2 FQNEAQ, per germline (reference sequence). J gave up 0 bases and V 1 base, and 0 bases lay outside the gene matches. CDR3 DNA sequence: TGTGCCAGCAGCTTAGGACAGGGGGCGAACACCGGGGAGCTGTTTTTT. Translation: CASSLGQGANTGELFF.

Remarks on this clone: At one boundary the junction diverges from the germline segment, which might be a read error. This chain joins TRBV20-1 and TRBJ2-5; possible D gene TRBD2, 5 bases. The length of the CDR3 is 8 residues. Germline assignment: CDR1 DFQATT and CDR2 SNEGSKA (reference sequence). CDR3 bases: TGCAGTGCTAGGGACGGGGACTTC. Protein product: CSARDGDF.

This chain joins TRBV7-9 and TRBJ2-7; D unresolved. CDR3 length: 14 amino acids. V lost 2 bases and J lost 4, with 12 bases in between. The germline gives CDR1 SEHNR, CDR2 FQNEAQ (reference sequence). In DNA, the CDR3 is TGTGCCAGCAGCTTACCAGGCCTAGGTTACGAGCAGTACTTC. It translates to CASSLPGLGYEQYF.

The chain couples TRBV2 to TRBJ2-6; maybe TRBD1 (5 bases). Germline assignment: CDR1 SNHLY and CDR2 FYNNEI. This CDR3 has 15 residues. Trimming took off 3 bases at V and 3 bases at J, with 9 bases between the two ends. CDR3 sequence: CASSDYRSGANVLTF. Written as DNA, the CDR3 is TGTGCCAGCAGTGACTACAGGAGTGGGGCCAACGTCCTGACTTTC.